The 22 T cell receptor beta chains listed next were all sequenced from one sample in a study of OX40 agonist ivuxolimab in advanced cancers. The table came from immunoSEQ multiplex PCR; TCRdb's copy has only in-frame clones and leaves some out. Of about 20,000 clones in the sample, roughly 88% are singletons; the top ten hold about 14%. The material was CD4+ or CD8+ T cells sorted from blood, obtained in a trial of the OX40 agonist ivuxolimab. The source of these receptors is an adult with an advanced solid tumor such as melanoma, head and neck, liver or kidney cancer.

This chain links TRBV6-5 with TRBJ2-7; no definite D call. The V gene lost 0 bases and the J gene lost 2 bases, with 8 bases spanning the gap. Germline CDR1 is MNHEY and CDR2 is SVGAGI. This CDR3 spans 14 amino acids. The CDR3 DNA reads TGTGCCAGCAGTTACTCGGCGGCTACCTACGAGCAGTACTTC. Protein sequence: CASSYSAATYEQYF.

V gene TRBV27 combines with J gene TRBJ2-5, with 8 nucleotides matching TRBD1. V dropped 5 bases and J dropped 4; count of bases not matched to a gene: 18. Germline loops: CDR1 MNHEY, CDR2 SMNVEV (reference sequence). This CDR3 spans 18 amino acids. CDR3 protein: CASSTGQGGVIRPETQYF. For the CDR3, the DNA is TGTGCCAGCAGTACCGGACAGGGAGGCGTTATTCGGCCAGAGACCCAGTACTTC.

The V and J genes are TRBV5-1 and TRBJ2-2; no clear D gene. From germline, CDR1 is SGHRS and CDR2 YFSETQ. There are 15 residues in the CDR3. The germline V and J ends were trimmed by 4 bases and 0 bases, with 10 bases remaining between them. CDR3 residues: CASSPPATNTGELFF. Written as DNA, the CDR3 is TGCGCCAGCAGCCCCCCGGCAACGAACACCGGGGAGCTGTTTTTT.

The V and J genes are TRBV27 and TRBJ2-4, with D unclear. V lost 5 bases and J lost 0, with 8 bases in between. Germline V gene lookup returns CDR1 MNHEY and CDR2 SMNVEV (reference sequence). The CDR3 runs 14 residues. CDR3 region: CASSPPLAKNIQYF. The DNA of the CDR3 is TGTGCCAGCAGTCCCCCATTAGCCAAAAACATTCAGTACTTC.

This clone was detected only a few times. The chain carries TRBV2 and TRBJ2-1; D not resolved. CDR1 and CDR2 (germline): SNHLY, FYNNEI. V lost 3 bases and J lost 13, with 25 bases in between. CDR3 size: 16 residues. CDR3 region: CASSDIGARMLGSQFF. The CDR3 DNA sequence: TGTGCCAGCAGTGACATCGGAGCCAGGATGCTGGGGTCCCAGTTCTTC.

The V gene is TRBV7-6, the J gene TRBJ1-5; 9 nucleotides match TRBD1. CDR1 SGHVS and CDR2 FNYEAQ come from the germline V gene. Trimming cost V 5 bases and J 5 bases; bases outside gene matches: 10. The CDR3 loop spans 16 amino acids. The CDR3, as DNA: TGTGCCAGCAGCCCCGGGGCGGGACAGGGCCATCAGCCCCAGCATTTT. Its translation: CASSPGAGQGHQPQHF.

The chain recombines TRBV7-2 with TRBJ2-5, with D perhaps being TRBD1 or TRBD2 (5 bases each). The CDR3 has 19 amino acids. CDR1 is SGHTA, CDR2 FQGNSA, per germline. Trimming stripped 5 bases from V and 5 bases from J, with 30 bases between. CDR3 sequence reads: CASSLHGALTWLKWETQYF. The CDR3 coding sequence is TGTGCCAGCAGCCTCCACGGGGCGCTTACGTGGCTAAAGTGGGAGACCCAGTACTTC.

The rearrangement joins TRBV5-6 to TRBJ2-5; 7 nucleotides match TRBD1. The V gene's germline CDR1 is SGHDT and CDR2 YYEEEE. The CDR3 contains 16 residues. After removal of 2 bases from V and 1 base from J, the junction contained 8 bases not matched to a gene. CDR3 loop: CASSFGTAPFQETQYF. The CDR3 DNA sequence: TGTGCCAGCAGCTTCGGGACAGCACCTTTCCAAGAGACCCAGTACTTC.

The rearrangement uses TRBV5-1 and TRBJ2-1; the match to TRBD2 covers 8 bases. The CDR3 has 15 residues. V gave up 6 bases and J gave up 3 bases; unmatched junction bases: 8. CDR1 SGHRS and CDR2 YFSETQ come from the germline V gene. Here the CDR3 reads CASTEVAGGYNEQFF. CDR3 in DNA: TGCGCCAGCACAGAGGTCGCGGGAGGCTACAATGAGCAGTTCTTC.

This clone was recorded only once. CDR3 amino acids: CASSLLLGQGSYEQYF. The CDR3 nucleotides read TGTGCCAGCAGTTTACTCTTAGGACAGGGGTCCTACGAGCAGTACTTC. This chain uses TRBV27 with TRBJ2-7, with TRBD1 identical over 9 bases. Trimming took 2 bases from V and 1 from J; bases not matched to a gene: 6. The length of the CDR3 is 16 residues. The germline V gene has CDR1 MNHEY and CDR2 SMNVEV (reference sequence).

This clone has just one count. This chain joins TRBV5-6 and TRBJ1-1; D not resolved. The CDR3 covers 16 residues. CDR1 and CDR2 (germline): SGHDT, YYEEEE. V dropped 0 bases and J dropped 0 bases, with 12 bases sitting between them. CDR3 region: CASSLELVGLNTEAFF. The CDR3 DNA is TGTGCCAGCAGCTTGGAACTAGTAGGGTTGAACACTGAAGCTTTCTTT.

In nucleotides, the CDR3 is TGTGCCGCGCAGTCTAATGAAAAACTGTTTTTT. The encoded protein is CAAQSNEKLFF. The rearrangement uses TRBV7-9 and TRBJ1-4; D not resolved. The CDR3 spans 11 residues. Looked up from germline, CDR1 is SEHNR and CDR2 is FQNEAQ (reference sequence). The V end lost 11 bases, the J end lost 3 bases, and 7 bases lay between the germline ends.

This chain connects TRBV4-1 to TRBJ2-5, with D hard to call. V was shortened by 2 bases and J by 3 bases, with 7 bases between the two germline ends. Per the germline V gene, CDR1 is MGHRA and CDR2 is YSYEKL. The CDR3 spans 13 residues. In DNA form, the CDR3 reads TGCGCCAGCAGCCAAAGGGTGGAAGAGACCCAGTACTTC. Its translation: CASSQRVEETQYF.

The chain couples TRBV18 to TRBJ1-3, with D possibly being TRBD1 (5 bases). This CDR3 has 15 residues. Trimming shortened V by 0 bases and J by 2 bases, and 8 bases separated the two germline ends. Germline V gives CDR1 KGHSH, CDR2 LQKENI. CDR3 nucleotide sequence: TGTGCCAGCTCACCACCTAAAGGGGCTGGAAACACCATATATTTT. Translating gives CASSPPKGAGNTIYF.

This chain uses TRBV7-9 with TRBJ1-1, with D maybe TRBD1 (5 bases). The CDR3 is 14 amino acids. V was pared by 3 bases and J by 5 bases, with 13 bases between. CDR1 SEHNR and CDR2 FQNEAQ come from the germline V gene (reference sequence). As DNA, the CDR3 is TGTGCCAGCAGCTTGAGGGGTGGTGAAACTGAAGCTTTCTTT. Translation: CASSLRGGETEAFF. Full variable domain (outside the CDR3, taken from reference TRBV7-9 and TRBJ1-1): DTGVSQNPRHKITKRGQNVTFRCDPISEHNRLYWYRQTLGQGPEFLTYFQNEAQLEKSRLLSDRFSAERPKGSFSTLEIQRTEQGDSAMYLCASSLRGGETEAFFGQGTRLTVV.

J is TRBJ2-7 and V is TRBV27; D call uncertain. This CDR3 region has 15 residues. V was clipped by 3 bases and J by 3 bases, with 15 bases between them. In germline, CDR1 is MNHEY, CDR2 SMNVEV (reference sequence). The CDR3 loop reads CASSFSGGPYYEQYF. CDR3 DNA: TGTGCCAGCAGTTTTAGTGGCGGTCCCTACTACGAGCAGTACTTC.

The rearrangement joins TRBV9 to TRBJ2-7, with 8 nucleotides matching TRBD2. Unmatched junction bases numbered 0, after V lost 2 bases and J lost 2 bases. This CDR3 comprises 13 residues. CDR1 is SGDLS, CDR2 YYNGEE, per germline. Here the CDR3 DNA reads TGTGCCAGCAGCGTGGGACTAGCCTACGAGCAGTACTTC. Amino acids: CASSVGLAYEQYF.

This sequence joins TRBV9 and TRBJ1-5; TRBD1 might be the D (5 bases). This CDR3 has 14 residues. Germline lookup yields CDR1 SGDLS and CDR2 YYNGEE. Between the trimmed V and J ends, which lost 3 bases and 2 bases, there was a span of 9 bases. The CDR3 sequence is CASSAWGGNQPQHF. CDR3 in DNA: TGTGCCAGCAGCGCGTGGGGGGGCAATCAGCCCCAGCATTTT.

V gene TRBV21-1 combines with J gene TRBJ2-7; the table's D call of TRBD1 was not tested on the DNA. TRBV21-1 is an annotated pseudogene. The CDR3 extends over 15 amino acids. In DNA, the CDR3 is TGTGCCAGCAGCAGGCTGGGACAGGGATGGGTCGAGCAGTACTTC. Amino acid sequence: CASSRLGQGWVEQYF.

The chain employs TRBV6-6 and TRBJ1-6; D is ambiguous. V dropped 2 bases and J dropped 9 bases, with 2 bases sitting between them. Germline-derived CDR1 and CDR2 are MNHNY and SVGAGI (reference sequence). CDR3 length: 11 residues. CDR3 DNA: TGTGCCAGCAGTTACCCTTCACCCCTCCACTTT. This sequence encodes CASSYPSPLHF.

This chain uses TRBV4-2 with TRBJ2-2; D is perhaps TRBD1 (5 bases). V was cut by 2 bases and J by 1 base, with 8 bases left in between. Germline V gives CDR1 LGHNA, CDR2 YNFKEQ. This CDR3 has 15 amino acids. The CDR3 nucleotides read TGTGCCAGCAGCCAATTTACAGGGAACACCGGGGAGCTGTTTTTT. This codes for CASSQFTGNTGELFF.

The V gene is TRBV19, the J gene TRBJ1-1, with D unresolved. V gave up 6 bases and J gave up 2 bases, with 10 bases separating them. This CDR3 spans 13 amino acids. Germline assignment: CDR1 LNHDA and CDR2 SQIVND (reference sequence). The CDR3 region is CASSTDGNTEAFF. CDR3 sequence (DNA): TGTGCCAGTAGCACAGACGGAAACACTGAAGCTTTCTTT.